The 11 T cell receptor beta chains below were found in one sample sequenced in a study of cytomegalovirus exposure and HLA in healthy donors. The PCR made use of 60 Vbeta and 13 Jbeta primers. Assay used: immunoSEQ multiplex PCR; TCRdb lists only in-frame clones, some missing. The sample has over 50,000 clones, roughly four fifths seen once; the top ten hold approximately 1.5%. The sequenced sample consisted of PBMCs. These receptors all come from a man in his forties or fifties in good health and CMV-seronegative.

The rearrangement joins TRBV10-2 to TRBJ2-2; 7 nucleotides match TRBD2. The J segment lost 4 bases and the V segment lost 5 bases, leaving 4 bases of the junction unmatched. The CDR3 spans 14 residues. Germline values: CDR1 WSHSY, CDR2 SAAADI. The CDR3, as DNA: TGCGCCAGCAGTAGCAGCGGGGTCACCGGGGAGCTGTTTTTT. It is translated as CASSSSGVTGELFF.

This sequence joins TRBV7-2 and TRBJ1-6; 8 bases are shared with TRBD1. The CDR3 runs 16 residues. V was pared by 2 bases and J by 6 bases, with 6 bases of the junction left unmatched. Germline CDR1 reads SGHTA; CDR2 reads FQGNSA. This CDR3 is CASSLTPTGANSPLHF. In DNA, the CDR3 is TGTGCCAGCAGCTTAACCCCGACAGGGGCTAATTCACCCCTCCACTTT.

The chain combines TRBV2 with TRBJ2-5, with a possible D match to TRBD1 (6 bases). Germline assignment: CDR1 SNHLY and CDR2 FYNNEI. V was clipped by 8 bases and J by 5 bases, with 18 bases between them. The CDR3 is made up of 14 amino acids. CDR3: CASGIKQGGETQYF. CDR3 sequence (DNA): TGTGCCAGCGGTATAAAACAGGGTGGCGAGACCCAGTACTTC.

This clone appeared a single time. The J gene is TRBJ2-1, the V gene TRBV7-2, with D perhaps matching TRBD2 (6 bases). The germline V gene encodes CDR1 SGHTA and CDR2 FQGNSA. The CDR3 is made up of 17 amino acids. Deletions cut 0 bases from V and 0 bases from J, with 12 bases between. CDR3 protein: CASSLALAGLSYNEQFF. The CDR3 region has the DNA TGTGCCAGCAGCTTAGCGCTGGCGGGGCTCTCCTACAATGAGCAGTTCTTC.

The V call is TRBV19, the J call TRBJ1-5; 9 positions agree with TRBD1. Germline values: CDR1 LNHDA, CDR2 SQIVND (reference sequence). CDR3 length equals 17 residues. Trimming cost V 4 bases and J 4 bases; bases outside gene matches: 11. The CDR3 DNA reads TGTGCCAGTAGTAGTATTCTGGGACAGGGTCAAAATCAGCCCCAGCATTTT. Amino acids: CASSSILGQGQNQPQHF.

This sequence joins TRBV7-2 and TRBJ1-3, with a weak D call TRBD1 (6 bases). Trimming cost V 5 bases and J 8 bases, with 22 bases left between them. The CDR3 contains 16 residues. Germline assignment: CDR1 SGHTA and CDR2 FQGNSA. Here the CDR3 DNA reads TGTGCCAGCAGCAAAGGGACAACCTTACCAGGGGACACCATATATTTT. It codes for CASSKGTTLPGDTIYF.

The rearrangement links TRBV30 to TRBJ2-3, with 11 bases aligning to TRBD2. Germline lookup yields CDR1 GTSNPN and CDR2 SVGIG (reference sequence). V lost 0 bases, J lost 5 bases, and 1 base stayed unmatched. The CDR3 spans 14 residues. In nucleotides, the CDR3 is TGTGCCTGGAGTGTTAGCGGGGGGGTAGATACGCAGTATTTT. Protein: CAWSVSGGVDTQYF.

This sequence joins TRBV5-1 and TRBJ1-2, with TRBD1 matching 7 bases. The V gene's germline CDR1 is SGHRS and CDR2 YFSETQ. CDR3 length: 15 amino acids. After removal of 0 bases from V and 4 bases from J, the junction contained 6 bases not matched to a gene. CDR3 DNA: TGCGCCAGCAGCTTGGTGACAGGGCTTAGCTATGGCTACACCTTC. Its protein product is CASSLVTGLSYGYTF.

V and J are TRBV7-9 and TRBJ2-5; the D gene is possibly TRBD2 (6 bases). CDR1 is SEHNR, CDR2 FQNEAQ, per germline (reference sequence). The ends were cut back, 4 bases at V and 5 bases at J, with 11 bases in the middle. This CDR3 has 13 amino acids. CDR3 loop: CASSSSGSETQYF. The CDR3 bases are TGTGCCAGCAGCTCAAGCGGGTCGGAGACCCAGTACTTC.

This clone has more than one count but fewer than ten. The V and J genes are TRBV6-4 and TRBJ2-3; D unresolved. From germline, CDR1 is MRHNA and CDR2 SNTAGT. Deletions cut 2 bases from V and 4 bases from J, with 10 bases between. CDR3 length equals 14 residues. This chain's CDR3 is CASSDGASADTQYF. CDR3 DNA sequence: TGTGCCAGCAGTGACGGAGCTTCAGCAGATACGCAGTATTTT.

This chain connects TRBV6-5 to TRBJ1-2; 9 bases are a match to TRBD1. In germline, CDR1 is MNHEY, CDR2 SVGAGI. CDR3 size: 14 residues. V was pared by 6 bases and J by 2 bases, with 4 bases of the junction left unmatched. CDR3 in DNA: TGTGCCAGCAGGAGAGGACAGGGGAACTATGGCTACACCTTC. Translated, it gives CASRRGQGNYGYTF.